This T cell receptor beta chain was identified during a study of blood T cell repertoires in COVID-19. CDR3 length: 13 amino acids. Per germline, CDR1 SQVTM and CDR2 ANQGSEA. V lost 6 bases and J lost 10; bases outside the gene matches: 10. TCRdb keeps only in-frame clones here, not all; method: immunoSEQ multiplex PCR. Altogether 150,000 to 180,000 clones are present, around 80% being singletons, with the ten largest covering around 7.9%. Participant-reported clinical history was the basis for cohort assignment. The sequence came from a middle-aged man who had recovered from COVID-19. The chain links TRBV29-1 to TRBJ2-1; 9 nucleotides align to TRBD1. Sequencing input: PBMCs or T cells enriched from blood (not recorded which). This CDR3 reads CSVLPWTGEEQFF. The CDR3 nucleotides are TGCAGCGTGCTGCCTTGGACAGGGGAAGAGCAGTTCTTC.